This TCR beta chain was identified in a study of CD8 T cells in Susac syndrome. RNA in amounts of roughly 0.45 to 1 ug was reverse transcribed with random hexamers. MiXCR was run by TCRdb on the immunoSEQ multiplex PCR reads, yielding one entry per CDR3 protein. This sample has about 280,000 distinct CDR3 sequences; more than 75% occur once, and the top ten carry approximately 0.12%. The V gene end was trimmed by 4 bases and the J gene end by 0 bases; junction bases not matched to a gene: 17. Germline V gives CDR1 GTSNPN, CDR2 SVGIG (reference sequence). CDR3 length: 18 residues. The gene calls are TRBV30 and TRBJ1-1; TRBD1 matches at 7 bases. The sample comprised CD8+ T cells from PBMCs. The origin of this receptor is a human donor with multiple sclerosis. CDR3 DNA sequence: TGTGCCTGGATTACGCGAGGGACAGCCTTATTCATGAACACTGAAGCTTTCTTT. Its translation is CAWITRGTALFMNTEAFF.